The next 20 T cell receptor beta chains were all read from a single sample in a study of CD8+CD57+ T cells in acquired aplastic anemia. The sequenced patients had an expansion of CD8+CD57+ cells seen by flow cytometry. Genomic DNA, the template, was used for profiling of the TCR beta VDJ and CDR3. TCRdb reanalysed the reads using MiXCR and keeps one entry per CDR3 protein. The top ten clones hold approximately 13% of a sample with over 150,000 distinct CDR3 sequences, around 50% of them seen once. Sequencing used sorted CD4+, CD8+, or CD8+CD57+ T cells (not recorded which) from PBMCs. The receptors shown here come from a human donor with aplastic anemia.

About this clonotype itself: A single base separates this from a much larger clone, so it may be a read error. The chain couples TRBV9 to TRBJ1-3; D remains ambiguous. The CDR3 covers 15 residues. Germline V CDR1 and CDR2: SGDLS, YYNGEE. CDR3 coding DNA: TGTGCCAGCAGCCCATCAGACATCCGCGGAAACACCGTATATTTT. Its translation is CASSPSDIRGNTVYF. Full variable domain (missing parts from reference TRBV9 and TRBJ1-3): DSGVTQTPKHLITATGQRVTLRCSPRSGDLSVYWYQQSLDQGLQFLIQYYNGEERAKGNILERFSAQQFPDLHSELNLSSLELGDSALYFCASSPSDIRGNTVYFGEGSWLTVV.

This clonotype was seen many times. The rearrangement links TRBV29-1 to TRBJ1-4; D uncertain. Germline V lookup: CDR1 SQVTM, CDR2 ANQGSEA. This CDR3 comprises 13 residues. Trimming removed 0 bases at V and 7 bases at J, with 9 bases between. The CDR3 loop is CSVEDRTSEKLFF. The CDR3 nucleotides are TGCAGCGTTGAAGATCGGACGAGTGAAAAACTGTTTTTT.

This clonotype was counted ten times or more. CDR3 sequence reads: CASSEVDLYGYTF. The CDR3 DNA follows: TGTGCCAGCAGTGAAGTAGATCTCTATGGCTACACCTTC. This sequence joins TRBV2 and TRBJ1-2; D gene ambiguous. Germline V gene sequence: CDR1 SNHLY, CDR2 FYNNEI. V lost 1 base and J lost 4, with 7 bases in between. CDR3 length: 13 residues.

In this sample, this clonotype turned up many times. The V and J genes are TRBV12-3 or TRBV12-4 and TRBJ1-6, with D perhaps TRBD1 (5 bases). Deletions cut 8 bases from V and 7 bases from J, with 12 bases between. The CDR3 has 13 amino acids. DNA for the CDR3: TGTGCCAGCTTACGGGACTTAAATTCACCCCTCCACTTT. Protein sequence: CASLRDLNSPLHF.

This clonotype was recorded at least ten times. V gene TRBV19 combines with J gene TRBJ2-3; TRBD2 agrees at 7 bases. With V trimmed by 5 bases and J by 6 bases, 8 bases remained unmatched. The germline gives CDR1 LNHDA, CDR2 SQIVND (reference sequence). The CDR3 is 14 residues long. CDR3 amino acids: CASSSPGGGDTQYF. Written as DNA, the CDR3 is TGTGCCAGTAGTTCCCCGGGGGGTGGCGATACGCAGTATTTT.

The chain combines TRBV6-1 with TRBJ1-3; D unclear. Trimming removed 6 bases at V and 3 bases at J, with 15 bases between. Germline CDR1 and CDR2: MNHNS and SASEGT. CDR3 length: 15 amino acids. CDR3 residues: CASSPRSRYGNTIYF. The CDR3 bases are TGTGCCAGCAGCCCCCGGTCGAGGTATGGAAACACCATATATTTT.

The chain links TRBV29-1 to TRBJ1-2, with 9 bases matching TRBD1. Germline CDR1 reads SQVTM; CDR2 reads ANQGSEA. The CDR3 sequence is 14 residues long. J was trimmed by 6 bases and V by 2 bases; bases with no gene match: 7. In nucleotides, the CDR3 is TGCAGCGTTGAAAGGGACAGGGAGACAAATGGCTACACCTTC. This codes for CSVERDRETNGYTF.

The chain has TRBV29-1 and TRBJ2-2; unclear D gene. Germline V gene sequence: CDR1 SQVTM, CDR2 ANQGSEA. The CDR3 sequence is 12 residues long. V lost 1 base and J 0 bases, leaving 0 bases between the germline ends. Written as DNA, the CDR3 is TGCAGCGTTGAAGCGAACACCGGGGAGCTGTTTTTT. It encodes CSVEANTGELFF.

This rearrangement joins TRBV15 to TRBJ2-7; 7 positions agree with TRBD2. Losses at the gene ends were 1 base for V and 5 bases for J; bases not matched to a gene: 8. The CDR3 extends over 15 amino acids. The V gene's germline CDR1 is LNHNV and CDR2 YYDKDF (reference sequence). CDR3 in DNA: TGTGCCACCAGCAGAGGGGGTGGGGAGGGCGACGAGCAGTACTTC. Encoded protein: CATSRGGGEGDEQYF.

This sequence joins TRBV24-1 and TRBJ2-5, with D perhaps TRBD1 or TRBD2 (5 bases each). The CDR3 extends over 13 amino acids. Germline loops: CDR1 KGHDR, CDR2 SFDVKD. V dropped 3 bases and J dropped 5 bases, with 9 bases sitting between them. CDR3 nucleotides: TGTGCCACCAGTGATGGGACCGAGGAGACCCAGTACTTC. Amino acid sequence: CATSDGTEETQYF.

About this clonotype: Since a much larger clone is just one base distant, this may be a read error. The chain combines TRBV2 with TRBJ2-7; 9 nucleotides line up with TRBD1. The germline V gene encodes CDR1 SNHLY and CDR2 FYNNEI. With 5 bases clipped from V and 5 bases from J, the junction kept 16 bases outside the gene matches. This CDR3 region has 17 residues. Written as DNA, the CDR3 is TGTGCCAGCAGTTACGCCCTCAGACAGGGGGGAAACCACGAGCAGTACTTC. This codes for CASSYALRQGGNHEQYF. Looking up the rest from reference TRBV2 and TRBJ2-7 gives the full variable domain: EPEVTQTPSHQVTQMGQEVILRCVPISNHLYFYWYRQILGQKVEFLVSFYNNEISEKSEIFDDQFSVERPDGSNFTLKIRSTKLEDSAMYFCASSYALRQGGNHEQYFGPGTRLTVT.

Only one count was recorded for this clonotype. The chain has TRBV11-2 and TRBJ1-1, with D perhaps matching TRBD1 (6 bases). CDR3 length: 14 amino acids. The V end lost 7 bases, the J end lost 10 bases, and 22 bases lay between the germline ends. Germline V CDR1 and CDR2: SGHAT, FQNNGV. CDR3 sequence reads: CASNVGAFRGGAFF. The CDR3 DNA reads as TGTGCCAGCAACGTTGGGGCTTTCAGGGGAGGAGCTTTCTTT.

This clonotype was seen at least ten times. The J gene is TRBJ1-5, the V gene TRBV19; perhaps TRBD1 as D (5 bases). This CDR3 comprises 18 residues. Trimming pared 9 bases from V and 1 base from J, leaving 25 bases between. Germline V gives CDR1 LNHDA, CDR2 SQIVND (reference sequence). The CDR3 sequence is CASNNRDRYFGSNQPQHF. CDR3 coding DNA: TGTGCCAGCAACAATCGGGACCGATACTTCGGGAGCAATCAGCCCCAGCATTTT.

The chain joins TRBV3-1 to TRBJ2-1; possibly TRBD1 or TRBD2 for D (5 bases each). The germline V gene encodes CDR1 LGHDT and CDR2 YNNKEL (reference sequence). CDR3 length: 15 residues. V was shortened by 4 bases and J by 2 bases, with 12 bases between the two germline ends. The CDR3 region is CASSRPGPPYNEQFF. Written as DNA, the CDR3 is TGTGCCAGCAGCCGACCGGGACCACCCTACAATGAGCAGTTCTTC.

The CDR3 sequence is CAINEGPGVADTQYF. The CDR3 DNA reads TGTGCCATCAATGAAGGGCCAGGGGTAGCAGATACGCAGTATTTT. The genes are TRBV10-3 and TRBJ2-3, with a possible D match to TRBD1 (6 bases). Germline CDR1 is ENHRY and CDR2 is SYGVKD. Trimming pared 7 bases from V and 4 bases from J, leaving 18 bases between. The CDR3 covers 15 residues.

The V and J genes are TRBV2 and TRBJ2-3, with D unclear. Germline V gene data show CDR1 as SNHLY and CDR2 as FYNNEI. Trimming stripped 3 bases from V and 7 bases from J, with 8 bases between. The CDR3 runs to 12 residues. The CDR3 loop reads CASSDRTNTQYF. CDR3 DNA sequence: TGTGCCAGCAGTGACAGAACCAATACGCAGTATTTT. The complete variable domain, with remaining parts taken from reference TRBV2 and TRBJ2-3, reads EPEVTQTPSHQVTQMGQEVILRCVPISNHLYFYWYRQILGQKVEFLVSFYNNEISEKSEIFDDQFSVERPDGSNFTLKIRSTKLEDSAMYFCASSDRTNTQYFGPGTRLTVL.

V gene TRBV19 combines with J gene TRBJ1-6; no firm D call. Per the germline V gene, CDR1 is LNHDA and CDR2 is SQIVND (reference sequence). CDR3 length: 14 residues. The ends were cut back, 6 bases at V and 7 bases at J, with 13 bases in the middle. The CDR3 loop reads CASRVTGGNSPLHF. CDR3 sequence (DNA): TGTGCCAGTAGGGTAACCGGCGGGAATTCACCCCTCCACTTT.

The chain uses TRBV7-6 and TRBJ2-1; D is possibly TRBD1 (6 bases). V lost 5 bases and J 5 bases, leaving 10 bases between the germline ends. Germline V lookup: CDR1 SGHVS, CDR2 FNYEAQ. The CDR3 runs 13 residues. CDR3 region: CASSLGQNNEQFF. The CDR3 DNA follows: TGTGCCAGCAGCCTTGGACAGAACAATGAGCAGTTCTTC.

This clonotype occurred many times. The CDR3, as DNA: TGCAGTGCTAGAGCCGCGTCGGGTCCCCAGAATCAGCCCCAGCATTTT. Translation gives CSARAASGPQNQPQHF. The rearrangement links TRBV20-1 to TRBJ1-5; no clear D. Germline values: CDR1 DFQATT, CDR2 SNEGSKA (reference sequence). The CDR3 is 16 residues long. Deletions cut 1 base from V and 4 bases from J, with 17 bases between.

This chain joins TRBV6-1 and TRBJ1-2, with D possibly TRBD1 on 5 matching bases. The CDR3 length is 13 residues. CDR1 is MNHNS, CDR2 SASEGT, per germline. V lost 8 bases, J lost 2 bases, and 12 bases lay in between. The CDR3 region has the DNA TGTGCCAGCGCGTCCGACAGCAACTATGGCTACACCTTC. This sequence encodes CASASDSNYGYTF.